Following are 2 T cell receptor beta chains from one sample sequenced in a study of cytomegalovirus exposure and HLA in healthy donors. Use of 60 Vbeta and 13 Jbeta primers characterized the PCR. Using immunoSEQ multiplex PCR, the repertoire was profiled, and TCRdb retains in-frame clones only, with some absent. Altogether roughly 160,000 clones are present, roughly 80% being singletons, with the ten largest covering 2% to 2.5%. Sequencing was carried out using PBMCs. These receptor sequences come from a male donor in good health and CMV-seronegative.

The chain uses TRBV4-3 and TRBJ2-5; D not certain. The CDR3 spans 18 residues. Germline V gene sequence: CDR1 LGHNA, CDR2 YSLEER. The germline V and J ends were trimmed by 0 bases and 4 bases, with 21 bases remaining between them. CDR3 loop: CASSQDLAGFLNGETQYF. CDR3 DNA: TGCGCCAGCAGCCAAGACTTAGCCGGATTCCTTAACGGAGAGACCCAGTACTTC.

This chain uses TRBV19 with TRBJ2-3; no firm D call. The CDR3 has 14 amino acids. Per the germline V gene, CDR1 is LNHDA and CDR2 is SQIVND (reference sequence). Trimming stripped 1 base from V and 10 bases from J, with 15 bases between. The CDR3 DNA reads TGTGCCAGTAGTATAGGCCTTGAGGTAGCTGCGCAGTATTTT. Amino acid sequence: CASSIGLEVAAQYF.